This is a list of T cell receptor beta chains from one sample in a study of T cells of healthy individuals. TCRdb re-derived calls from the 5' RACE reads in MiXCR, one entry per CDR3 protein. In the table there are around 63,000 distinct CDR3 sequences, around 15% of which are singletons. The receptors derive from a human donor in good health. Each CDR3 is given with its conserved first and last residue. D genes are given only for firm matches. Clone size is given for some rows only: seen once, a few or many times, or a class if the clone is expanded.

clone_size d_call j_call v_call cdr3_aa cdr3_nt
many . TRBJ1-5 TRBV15 CATSRDQLGTNQPQHF TGTGCCACCAGCAGAGATCAATTGGGCACAAATCAGCCCCAGCATTTT
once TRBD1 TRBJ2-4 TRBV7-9 CASSLVPRTGGRNIQYF TGTGCCAGCAGCTTAGTACCCCGGACAGGGGGTCGAAACATTCAGTACTTC
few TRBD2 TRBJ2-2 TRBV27 CASSLTSGVTGELFF TGTGCCAGCAGCCTGACTAGCGGGGTGACCGGGGAGCTGTTTTTT
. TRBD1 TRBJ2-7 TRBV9 CASSVGQGLYEQYF TGTGCCAGCAGTGTGGGACAGGGCCTTTACGAGCAGTACTTC
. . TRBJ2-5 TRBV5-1 CASSSGRTQETQYF TGCGCCAGCAGCAGCGGACGGACACAAGAGACCCAGTACTTC
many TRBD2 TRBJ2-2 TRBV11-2 CASSPGTSGGSTGELFF TGTGCCAGCAGCCCCGGGACTAGCGGGGGGAGCACCGGGGAGCTGTTTTTT
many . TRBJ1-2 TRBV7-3 CASSLTPGQGRLGGYTF TGTGCCAGCAGCTTAACCCCCGGGCAGGGGCGTCTCGGAGGCTACACCTTC
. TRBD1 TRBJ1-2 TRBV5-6 CASSSQGYGDYGYTF TGTGCCAGCAGCTCACAGGGGTACGGGGACTATGGCTACACCTTC
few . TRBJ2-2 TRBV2 CASSERDAGELFF TGTGCCAGCAGTGAGAGGGACGCCGGGGAGCTGTTTTTT
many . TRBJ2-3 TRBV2 CASSEASADTQYF TGTGCCAGCAGTGAAGCGTCGGCAGATACGCAGTATTTT
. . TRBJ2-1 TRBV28 CASSLQGVQRIDEQFF TGTGCCAGCAGTCTACAGGGTGTCCAGAGAATAGATGAGCAGTTCTTC
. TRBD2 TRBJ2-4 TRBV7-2 CASSLGLAGVGYIQYF TGTGCCAGCAGCCTCGGACTAGCGGGAGTCGGTTACATTCAGTACTTC
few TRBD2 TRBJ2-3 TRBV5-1 CASRPRLAGGQGDTQYF TGCGCCAGCAGACCACGTCTAGCGGGGGGTCAAGGAGATACGCAGTATTTT
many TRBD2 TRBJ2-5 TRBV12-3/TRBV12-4 CASSPEQAAGVLGTQYF TGTGCCAGCAGCCCGGAGCAGGCAGCGGGGGTTTTAGGGACCCAGTACTTC
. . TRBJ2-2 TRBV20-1 CSASDTFNTGELFF TGCAGTGCTAGTGACACCTTTAACACCGGGGAGCTGTTTTTT
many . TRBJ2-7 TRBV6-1 CASSEVGSSSYEQYF TGTGCCAGCAGTGAAGTAGGCAGTAGCTCCTACGAGCAGTACTTC
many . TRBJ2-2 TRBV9 CASSVRSLASELFF TGTGCCAGCAGCGTAAGGTCTCTAGCGTCAGAGCTGTTTTTT
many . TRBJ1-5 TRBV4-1 CASSQDQESNQPQHF TGCGCCAGCAGCCAAGATCAGGAGAGCAATCAGCCCCAGCATTTT
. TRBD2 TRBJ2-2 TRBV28 CASSFPLTSGGALPNTGELFF TGTGCCAGCAGTTTCCCCTTGACTAGCGGGGGGGCTCTCCCGAACACCGGGGAGCTGTTTTTT
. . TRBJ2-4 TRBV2 CASRSTGGGAKNIQYF TGTGCCAGCAGATCGACAGGCGGGGGAGCCAAAAACATTCAGTACTTC
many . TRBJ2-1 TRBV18 CASSPPYGGASYNEQFF TGTGCCAGCTCACCACCGTATGGGGGGGCGTCCTACAATGAGCAGTTCTTC
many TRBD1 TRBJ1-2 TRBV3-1 CASSQGLGTVYGYTF TGTGCCAGCAGCCAAGGTCTCGGGACAGTCTATGGCTACACCTTC
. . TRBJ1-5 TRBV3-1 CASSQDQGNQPQHF TGTGCCAGCAGCCAAGATCAGGGCAATCAGCCCCAGCATTTT
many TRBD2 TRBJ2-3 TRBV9 CASSGGLHTQYF TGTGCCAGCAGCGGGGGACTACATACGCAGTATTTT
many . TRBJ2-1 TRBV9 CASSVGGAHYNEQFF TGTGCCAGCAGCGTAGGGGGGGCTCACTACAATGAGCAGTTCTTC
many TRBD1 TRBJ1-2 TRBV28 CASSRQGRYHGYTF TGTGCCAGCAGCCGACAGGGGAGGTATCATGGCTACACCTTC
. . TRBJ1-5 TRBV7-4 CASSPGVGPSVPRGCSNQPQHF TGTGCCAGCAGCCCTGGGGTAGGGCCGTCAGTCCCGCGGGGGTGCAGCAATCAGCCCCAGCATTTT
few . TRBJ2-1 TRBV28 CASSSPKGLRGREQFF TGTGCCAGCAGTTCCCCAAAGGGTCTCCGGGGCCGTGAGCAGTTCTTC
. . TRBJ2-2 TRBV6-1 CARRGPSGELFF TGTGCCCGGAGGGGGCCGTCCGGGGAGCTGTTTTTT
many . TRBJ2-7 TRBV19 CASSMTRHTPYEQYF TGTGCCAGTAGTATGACCCGGCACACCCCCTACGAGCAGTACTTC
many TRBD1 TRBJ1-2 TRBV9 CASSANEDRVTNYGYTF TGTGCCAGCAGCGCCAACGAAGACAGGGTCACTAACTATGGCTACACCTTC
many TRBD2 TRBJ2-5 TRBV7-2 CASSSRLAGQETQYF TGTGCCAGCAGCTCCCGACTAGCGGGGCAAGAGACCCAGTACTTC
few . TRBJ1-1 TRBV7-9 CASSSPGTPEAFF TGTGCCAGCAGCTCACCGGGGACCCCTGAAGCTTTCTTT
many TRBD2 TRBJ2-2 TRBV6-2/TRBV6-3 CASRLPQRERAGELFF TGTGCCAGCAGACTACCCCAGCGGGAGAGGGCCGGGGAGCTGTTTTTT
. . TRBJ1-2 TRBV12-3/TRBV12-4 CASSRDTREGYTF TGTGCCAGCAGTCGGGACACGAGGGAGGGCTACACCTTC
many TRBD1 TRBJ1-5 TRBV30 CAWTDRGGQPQHF TGTGCCTGGACGGACAGGGGAGGTCAGCCCCAGCATTTT
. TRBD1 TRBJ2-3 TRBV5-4 CATSPGGRGTDTQYF TGTGCCACCAGCCCAGGGGGCAGGGGCACAGATACGCAGTATTTT
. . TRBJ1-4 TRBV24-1 CATSRGDLRGEKLFF TGTGCCACCAGTAGAGGGGACCTCCGAGGTGAAAAACTGTTTTTT
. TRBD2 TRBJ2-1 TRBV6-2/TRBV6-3 CASSFTSGLYNEQFF TGTGCCAGCAGTTTTACTAGCGGACTCTACAATGAGCAGTTCTTC
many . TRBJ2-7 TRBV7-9 CASSSGAGRLYEQYF TGTGCCAGCAGCTCCGGAGCAGGACGGCTCTACGAGCAGTACTTC
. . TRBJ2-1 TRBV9 CASSVGHGADNEQFF TGTGCCAGCAGCGTAGGACATGGGGCAGACAATGAGCAGTTCTTC
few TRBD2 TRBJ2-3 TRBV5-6 CASSLGSGGPYTDTQYF TGTGCCAGCAGCTTGGGTAGCGGGGGTCCCTACACAGATACGCAGTATTTT
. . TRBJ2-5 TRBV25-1 CASSEYRLGGETQYF TGTGCCAGCAGTGAATATCGGCTAGGAGGGGAGACCCAGTACTTC
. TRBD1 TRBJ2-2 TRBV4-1 CASSQGQGGTGELFF TGCGCCAGCAGCCAAGGACAGGGGGGCACCGGGGAGCTGTTTTTT
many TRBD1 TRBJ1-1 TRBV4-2 CASSQGTGTMDTEAFF TGTGCCAGCAGCCAAGGGACAGGAACAATGGACACTGAAGCTTTCTTT
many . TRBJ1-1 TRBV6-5 CASSPGLGGGAFF TGTGCCAGCAGCCCCGGCCTGGGCGGGGGAGCTTTCTTT
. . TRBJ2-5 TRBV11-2 CASSSPGSKETQYF TGTGCCAGCAGCTCCCCCGGGAGCAAAGAGACCCAGTACTTC
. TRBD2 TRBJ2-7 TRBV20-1 CSATGLARSHEQYF TGCAGTGCTACCGGACTAGCGAGAAGCCACGAGCAGTACTTC
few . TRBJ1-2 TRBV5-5 CASSLTWGESYGYTF TGTGCCAGCAGCTTGACCTGGGGGGAGAGCTATGGCTACACCTTC
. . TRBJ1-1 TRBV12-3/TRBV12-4 CASSSKMAEAFF TGTGCCAGCAGTTCCAAGATGGCTGAAGCTTTCTTT
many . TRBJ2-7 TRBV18 CASSPSGPTYEQYF TGTGCCAGCTCACCTTCGGGCCCTACCTACGAGCAGTACTTC
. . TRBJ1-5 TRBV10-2 CASSEGGGTQPQHF TGCGCCAGCAGTGAGGGGGGGGGTACTCAGCCCCAGCATTTT
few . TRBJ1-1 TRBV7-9 CASSSQGARTEAFF TGTGCCAGCAGCTCCCAAGGGGCAAGAACTGAAGCTTTCTTT
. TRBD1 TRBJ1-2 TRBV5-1 CASSPGQNYGYTF TGCGCCAGCAGCCCGGGACAGAACTATGGCTACACCTTC
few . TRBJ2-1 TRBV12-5 CASLVDSYEQFF TGTGCTAGTCTAGTCGACAGCTATGAGCAGTTCTTC
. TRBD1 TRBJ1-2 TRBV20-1 CSARPRGGTGRVWDGYTF TGCAGTGCTAGACCCCGAGGCGGGACAGGGAGAGTTTGGGATGGCTACACCTTC
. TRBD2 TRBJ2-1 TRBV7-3 CASSTSSGNEQFF TGTGCCAGCAGCACCTCTAGCGGCAATGAGCAGTTCTTC